The clone carrying this T cell receptor (beta chain) was found once. This specimen belongs to a study of radiotherapy plus CTLA-4 blockade in lung cancer. Study as a whole: Objective responses were recorded in about 18% of patients, with disease control recorded in 25% to 40%.

The data were produced by immunoSEQ multiplex PCR, yet TCRdb's version contains in-frame clones alone and is incomplete. The profile shows around 43,000 clones, about 77% of them singletons. Germline-derived CDR1 and CDR2 are KGHSH and LQKENI. The CDR3 is made up of 12 amino acids. Trimming left V 3 bases short and J 5 bases short, with 5 bases between. Chemo-refractory metastatic non-small-cell lung cancer patients underwent focal radiation alongside CTLA-4 blockade with ipilimumab. The chain recombines TRBV18 with TRBJ2-1, with unresolved D. The source of this sequence is a human donor with non-small cell lung cancer who had stable disease on radiotherapy plus ipilimumab. This specimen consisted of peripheral blood, obtained from a patient treated with radiotherapy plus ipilimumab. The CDR3, as DNA: TGTGCCAGCTCACCCGTTAACAATGAGCAGTTCTTC. The encoded protein is CASSPVNNEQFF. Filled out from reference TRBV18 and TRBJ2-1, the complete variable domain reads NAGVMQNPRHLVRRRGQEARLRCSPMKGHSHVYWYRQLPEEGLKFMVYLQKENIIDESGMPKERFSAEFPKEGPSILRIQQVVRGDSAAYFCASSPVNNEQFFGPGTRLTVL.